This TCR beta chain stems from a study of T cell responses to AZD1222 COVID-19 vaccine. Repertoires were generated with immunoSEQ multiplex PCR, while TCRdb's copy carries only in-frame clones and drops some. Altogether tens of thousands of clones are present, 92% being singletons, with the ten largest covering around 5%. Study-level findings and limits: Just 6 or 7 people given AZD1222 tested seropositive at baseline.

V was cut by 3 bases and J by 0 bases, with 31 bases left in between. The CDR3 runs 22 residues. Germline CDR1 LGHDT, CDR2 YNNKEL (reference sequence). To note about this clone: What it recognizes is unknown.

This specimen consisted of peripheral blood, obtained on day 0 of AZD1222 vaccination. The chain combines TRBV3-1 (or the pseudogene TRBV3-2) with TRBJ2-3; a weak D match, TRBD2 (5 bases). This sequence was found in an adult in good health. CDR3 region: CASSQSPAGRASDYSSTDTQYF. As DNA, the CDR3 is TGTGCCAGCAGCCAGTCCCCAGCAGGCCGAGCATCCGACTACTCTAGCACAGATACGCAGTATTTT.